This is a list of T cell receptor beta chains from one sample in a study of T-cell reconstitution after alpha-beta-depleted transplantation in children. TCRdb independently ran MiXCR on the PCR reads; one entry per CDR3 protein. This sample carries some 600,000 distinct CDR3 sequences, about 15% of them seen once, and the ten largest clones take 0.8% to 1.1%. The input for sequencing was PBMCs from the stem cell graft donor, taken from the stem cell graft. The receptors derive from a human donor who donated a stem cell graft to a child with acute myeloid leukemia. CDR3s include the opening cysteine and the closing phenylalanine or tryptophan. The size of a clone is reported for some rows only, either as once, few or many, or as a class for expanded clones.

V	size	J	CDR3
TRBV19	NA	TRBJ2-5	CASSAGKAETQYF
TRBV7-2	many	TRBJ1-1	CASSLARSGEAFF
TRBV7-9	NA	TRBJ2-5	CASSLMGNSETQYF
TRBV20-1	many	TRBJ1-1	CSARPRAMNTEAFF
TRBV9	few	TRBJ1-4	CASSVGEPNEKLFF
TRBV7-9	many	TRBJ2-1	CASRSGLAGYNEQFF
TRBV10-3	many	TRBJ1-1	CAISDGTGAAFF
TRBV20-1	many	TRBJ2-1	CSARAEGTYNEQFF
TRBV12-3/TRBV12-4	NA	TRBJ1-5	CASTYDNQPQHF
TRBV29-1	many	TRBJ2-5	CSVRQGAETQYF
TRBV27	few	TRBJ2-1	CASSPWEDSYNEQFF
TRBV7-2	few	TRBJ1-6	CASSRGTALHF
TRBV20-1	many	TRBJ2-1	CSARDMPSYNEQFF
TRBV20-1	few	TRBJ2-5	CSYQGVGTQYF
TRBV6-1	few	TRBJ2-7	CASSSTGGYEQYF
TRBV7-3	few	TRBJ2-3	CASSQDRVGDTQYF
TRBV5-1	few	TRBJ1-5	CASSLTGQANQPQHF
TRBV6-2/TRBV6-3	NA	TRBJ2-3	CASSYWQDTQYF
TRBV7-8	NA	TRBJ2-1	CASSIPGQAYNEQFF
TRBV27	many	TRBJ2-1	CASSLFGHEQFF
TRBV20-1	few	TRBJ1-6	CSALERGNSPLHF
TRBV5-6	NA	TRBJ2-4	CASSLAEGLFGNIQYF
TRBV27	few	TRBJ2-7	CASSSRTGAYEQYF
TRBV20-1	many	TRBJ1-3	CSANGIYF
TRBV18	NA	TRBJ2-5	CASSPNSPGTQETQYF
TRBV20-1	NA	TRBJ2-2	CCARDPTSRAPGTGELFF
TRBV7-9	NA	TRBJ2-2	CASSPKRGTNTGELFF
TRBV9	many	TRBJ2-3	CASSVSALTDTQYF
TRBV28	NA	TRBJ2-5	CASSFQATQETQYF